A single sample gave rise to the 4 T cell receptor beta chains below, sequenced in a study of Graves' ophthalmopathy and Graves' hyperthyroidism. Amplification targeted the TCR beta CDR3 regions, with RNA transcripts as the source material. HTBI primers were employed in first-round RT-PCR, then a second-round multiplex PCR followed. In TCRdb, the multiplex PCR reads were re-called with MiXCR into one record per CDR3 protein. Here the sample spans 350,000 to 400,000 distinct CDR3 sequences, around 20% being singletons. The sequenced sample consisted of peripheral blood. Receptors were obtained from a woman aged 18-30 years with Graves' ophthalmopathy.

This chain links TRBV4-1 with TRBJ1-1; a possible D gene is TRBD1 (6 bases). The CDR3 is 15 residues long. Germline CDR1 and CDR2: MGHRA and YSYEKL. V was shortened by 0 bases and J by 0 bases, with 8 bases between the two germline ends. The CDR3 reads CASSQDGQMNTEAFF. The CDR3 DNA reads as TGCGCCAGCAGCCAAGATGGACAGATGAACACTGAAGCTTTCTTT.

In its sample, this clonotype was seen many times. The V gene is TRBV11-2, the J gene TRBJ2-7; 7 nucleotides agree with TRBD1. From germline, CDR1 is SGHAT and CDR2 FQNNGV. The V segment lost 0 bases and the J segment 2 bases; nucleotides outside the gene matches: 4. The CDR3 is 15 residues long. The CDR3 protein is CASSLDGTVTYEQYF. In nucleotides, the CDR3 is TGTGCCAGCAGCTTAGACGGGACAGTTACCTACGAGCAGTACTTC.

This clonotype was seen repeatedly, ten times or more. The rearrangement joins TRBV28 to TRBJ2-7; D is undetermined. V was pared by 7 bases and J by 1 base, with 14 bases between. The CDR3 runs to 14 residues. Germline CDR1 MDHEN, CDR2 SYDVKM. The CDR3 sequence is CASTRRPDSYEQYF. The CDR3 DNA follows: TGTGCCAGCACCCGCCGGCCCGATTCCTACGAGCAGTACTTC.

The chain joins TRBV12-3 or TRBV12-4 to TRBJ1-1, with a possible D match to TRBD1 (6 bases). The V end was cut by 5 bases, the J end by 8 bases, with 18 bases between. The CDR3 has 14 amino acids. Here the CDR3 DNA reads TGTGCCAGCAGTAAAATACAGGGTCACTTGGAAGCTTTCTTT. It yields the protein CASSKIQGHLEAFF.